Listed here are 23 T cell receptor beta chains from one sample, sequenced in a study of graft-versus-host responses after intestinal transplantation. Here immunoSEQ multiplex PCR was the method, and the copy in TCRdb shows in-frame clones only, minus some. The sample gives some 96,000 clones, about 90% of which show up once; over 0.95% is in the top ten. No antigen has been identified for these receptors. The specimen was unstimulated CD4+ T cells sorted from spleen or lymph node cells, collected before transplant. Receptors were obtained from a human donor who was the organ donor for an intestinal transplant.

The rearrangement links TRBV5-5 to TRBJ2-3, with D perhaps matching TRBD2 (6 bases). Germline V CDR1 and CDR2: SGHKS, YYEKEE (reference sequence). The CDR3 has 12 residues. The V gene lost 3 bases and the J gene lost 5 bases, with 7 bases spanning the gap. This chain's CDR3 is CASSWGEDTQYF. For the CDR3, the DNA is TGTGCCAGCAGCTGGGGGGAAGATACGCAGTATTTT.

The rearrangement links TRBV7-8 to TRBJ2-7; D is perhaps TRBD2 (5 bases). CDR1 is SGHVS, CDR2 FQNEAQ, per germline. CDR3 size: 14 residues. V was shortened by 5 bases and J by 3 bases, with 14 bases between the two germline ends. This CDR3 reads CASSNPRGSYEQYF. The CDR3 DNA is TGTGCCAGCAGCAACCCCCGGGGAAGCTACGAGCAGTACTTC.

V gene TRBV18 combines with J gene TRBJ1-2; D remains unclear. Germline loops: CDR1 KGHSH, CDR2 LQKENI. The CDR3 loop spans 13 amino acids. The V end was cut by 6 bases, the J end by 5 bases, with 13 bases between. The CDR3 bases are TGTGCCAGCTCGCTTACAAACAGTTATGGCTACACCTTC. Protein: CASSLTNSYGYTF.

The V call is TRBV23-1, the J call TRBJ2-7; D is perhaps TRBD2 (6 bases). TRBV23-1 has ORF status, its function being uncertain. This CDR3 comprises 17 residues. V was cut by 0 bases and J by 0 bases, with 15 bases left in between. Here the CDR3 DNA reads TGCGCCAGCAGTCAATCGAAGTGGCGGGGCAGCTCCTACGAGCAGTACTTC. This encodes CASSQSKWRGSSYEQYF.

V is TRBV29-1 and J is TRBJ1-2; D remains unclear. V was cut by 5 bases and J by 1 base, with 14 bases left in between. The CDR3 spans 14 residues. Germline V gene sequence: CDR1 SQVTM, CDR2 ANQGSEA. The DNA of the CDR3 is TGCAGCGTTCGGAACGCCGGTTATAACTATGGCTACACCTTC. Protein product: CSVRNAGYNYGYTF. The full variable domain, with the rest looked up from reference TRBV29-1 and TRBJ1-2, is SAVISQKPSRDICQRGTSLTIQCQVDSQVTMMFWYRQQPGQSLTLIATANQGSEATYESGFVIDKFPISRPNLTFSTLTVSNMSPEDSSIYLCSVRNAGYNYGYTFGSGTRLTVV.

The chain joins TRBV5-1 to TRBJ2-7, with TRBD1 identical over 8 bases. With 4 bases clipped from V and 2 bases from J, the junction kept 14 bases outside the gene matches. Per the germline V gene, CDR1 is SGHRS and CDR2 is YFSETQ. This CDR3 is 17 amino acids long. The CDR3 protein is CASSRWGLGQGAYEQYF. CDR3 DNA sequence: TGCGCCAGCAGCCGTTGGGGGCTCGGACAGGGAGCCTACGAGCAGTACTTC.

The rearrangement links TRBV5-8 to TRBJ1-2, with D possibly TRBD1 on 5 matching bases. Trimming left V 4 bases short and J 2 bases short, with 12 bases between. CDR1 is SGHTS, CDR2 YDEGEE, per germline. The length of the CDR3 is 14 residues. CDR3 sequence reads: CASSGTTGNYGYTF. The DNA for the CDR3 is TGTGCCAGCAGCGGGACTACAGGAAACTATGGCTACACCTTC.

V gene TRBV5-1 combines with J gene TRBJ2-5, with TRBD2 as a possible D gene (5 bases). The V gene lost 0 bases and the J gene lost 1 base, with 10 bases spanning the gap. Germline V lookup: CDR1 SGHRS, CDR2 YFSETQ. The CDR3 contains 15 residues. CDR3 residues: CASSLGRTSQETQYF. The CDR3 DNA reads as TGCGCCAGCAGCTTGGGCCGGACTTCCCAAGAGACCCAGTACTTC.

The gene calls are TRBV19 and TRBJ1-1; D gene unclear. Deletions cut 1 base from V and 5 bases from J, with 8 bases between. This CDR3 is built from 13 residues. Per germline, CDR1 LNHDA and CDR2 SQIVND (reference sequence). The DNA for the CDR3 is TGTGCCAGTAGTATAGTCTATGGTACTGAAGCTTTCTTT. Its translation is CASSIVYGTEAFF.

The chain employs TRBV20-1 and TRBJ1-3; D is unclear. The germline V gene has CDR1 DFQATT and CDR2 SNEGSKA (reference sequence). The germline V and J ends were trimmed by 5 bases and 3 bases, with 5 bases remaining between them. The CDR3 extends over 11 amino acids. In DNA, the CDR3 is TGCAGTGCTCTACATGGAAACACCATATATTTT. The encoded protein is CSALHGNTIYF.

The V call is TRBV7-9, the J call TRBJ2-3; TRBD1 or TRBD2 may be the D gene (5 bases each). CDR1 is SEHNR, CDR2 FQNEAQ, per germline (reference sequence). Trimming cost V 5 bases and J 5 bases, with 14 bases left between them. This CDR3 contains 14 residues. CDR3 protein: CASSPQIGGDTQYF. The CDR3 bases are TGTGCCAGCAGCCCCCAGATTGGGGGAGATACGCAGTATTTT.

V and J are TRBV11-2 and TRBJ1-4; tentative D call: TRBD1 (6 bases). This CDR3 spans 18 amino acids. V dropped 4 bases and J dropped 10 bases, with 28 bases sitting between them. The germline CDR1 and CDR2 sequences are SGHAT and FQNNGV. CDR3 sequence: CASSSTRPARGQGGKLFF. The CDR3 DNA follows: TGTGCCAGCAGCTCTACAAGGCCGGCCAGGGGTCAGGGAGGAAAACTGTTTTTT.

The V and J genes are TRBV30 and TRBJ2-3, with D hard to call. The CDR3 length is 13 residues. The V gene lost 0 bases and the J gene lost 0 bases, with 4 bases spanning the gap. Looked up from germline, CDR1 is GTSNPN and CDR2 is SVGIG (reference sequence). This chain's CDR3 is CAWSVDSTDTQYF. Written as DNA, the CDR3 is TGTGCCTGGAGTGTCGATAGCACAGATACGCAGTATTTT.

The J gene is TRBJ1-2, the V gene TRBV6-1, with 7 bases lining up with TRBD1. J lost 4 bases, V lost 8 bases, and 10 bases had no gene match. Germline V gives CDR1 MNHNS, CDR2 SASEGT. This CDR3 is built from 14 residues. The CDR3 loop reads CASAYQRQGYGYTF. In DNA form, the CDR3 reads TGTGCCAGCGCGTACCAGAGACAGGGCTATGGCTACACCTTC.

The chain joins TRBV18 to TRBJ2-1; TRBD2 agrees at 16 bases. The J segment lost 6 bases and the V segment lost 3 bases, leaving 8 bases of the junction unmatched. Germline V gives CDR1 KGHSH, CDR2 LQKENI. The CDR3 runs to 18 residues. For the CDR3, the DNA is TGTGCCAGCTCACCGGGGACTAGCGGGGGGGCAGACCTCAATGAGCAGTTCTTC. Residues: CASSPGTSGGADLNEQFF.

For this clone: A junction boundary mismatches the germline segment, possibly from a read error. The same CDR3 is also encoded by other DNA sequences in this sample. The chain couples TRBV5-1 to TRBJ1-6, with TRBD1 identical over 9 bases. This CDR3 region has 17 residues. Germline values: CDR1 SGHRS, CDR2 YFSETQ. CDR3 bases: TGCGCCAGCAGCTCTATGGGACCGGGACAGGGAGTCTCACCCCTCCACTTC. It translates to CASSSMGPGQGVSPLHF.

V usage is TRBV28 and J usage is TRBJ1-1; D uncertain. V lost 10 bases, J lost 0 bases, and 15 bases lay in between. Germline V CDR1 and CDR2: MDHEN, SYDVKM. The CDR3 has 14 residues. CDR3 sequence (DNA): TGTGCCACCCGCGTCAGGTTCATGAACACTGAAGCTTTCTTT. This gives the protein CATRVRFMNTEAFF. Supplemented by reference TRBV28 and TRBJ1-1, the full variable domain reads DVKVTQSSRYLVKRTGEKVFLECVQDMDHENMFWYRQDPGLGLRLIYFSYDVKMKEKGDIPEGYSVSREKKERFSLILESASTNQTSMYLCATRVRFMNTEAFFGQGTRLTVV.

The chain uses TRBV10-3 and TRBJ1-2; D is ambiguous. The germline CDR1 and CDR2 sequences are ENHRY and SYGVKD. The CDR3 is 18 residues long. V lost 3 bases and J 2 bases, leaving 22 bases between the germline ends. CDR3 nucleotides: TGTGCCATCAGTGATAGTGAAGGGAACGGTATGGGGAACTATGGCTACACCTTC. Translated: CAISDSEGNGMGNYGYTF.

The chain uses TRBV11-2 and TRBJ2-7; no definite D call. Trimming shortened V by 2 bases and J by 5 bases, and 4 bases separated the two germline ends. CDR3 size: 11 residues. Germline V gene sequence: CDR1 SGHAT, CDR2 FQNNGV. The CDR3 reads CASSLRHEQYF. The CDR3 bases are TGTGCCAGCAGCTTACGACACGAGCAGTACTTC.

V is TRBV10-3 and J is TRBJ1-2, with 8 nucleotides matching TRBD1. The trim removed 3 bases at V and 10 bases at J, leaving 13 bases unmatched. CDR1 is ENHRY and CDR2 is SYGVKD in the germline V gene. This CDR3 comprises 15 residues. Here the CDR3 DNA reads TGTGCCATCAGTGAATCTGACAGGGGCTTTCTAGACTACACCTTC. Its protein product is CAISESDRGFLDYTF.

The rearrangement joins TRBV7-8 to TRBJ1-1; D may be TRBD1 (5 bases). The CDR3 consists of 16 residues. The germline gives CDR1 SGHVS, CDR2 FQNEAQ. V was pared by 1 base and J by 0 bases, with 12 bases between. CDR3 amino acids: CASSLEKGRMNTEAFF. CDR3 sequence (DNA): TGTGCCAGCAGCTTAGAGAAGGGACGGATGAACACTGAAGCTTTCTTT.

The chain combines TRBV5-1 with TRBJ2-1, with D unclear. This CDR3 has 13 residues. V was shortened by 3 bases and J by 8 bases, with 12 bases between the two germline ends. CDR1 and CDR2 (germline): SGHRS, YFSETQ. In DNA form, the CDR3 reads TGCGCCAGCAGCTCCGCTTTCCTTGATGAGCAGTTCTTC. This encodes CASSSAFLDEQFF.

This chain joins TRBV5-1 and TRBJ2-3, with a possible D match to TRBD1 (5 bases). With 5 bases removed from V and 3 bases from J, the gap between germline ends came to 19 bases. The CDR3 extends over 16 amino acids. The V gene's germline CDR1 is SGHRS and CDR2 YFSETQ. The CDR3 sequence: CASSPVVAGPTDTQYF. The CDR3 nucleotides read TGCGCCAGCAGTCCAGTCGTGGCAGGGCCGACAGATACGCAGTATTTT. The full variable domain, completed using reference TRBV5-1 and TRBJ2-3, is KAGVTQTPRYLIKTRGQQVTLSCSPISGHRSVSWYQQTPGQGLQFLFEYFSETQRNKGNFPGRFSGRQFSNSRSEMNVSTLELGDSALYLCASSPVVAGPTDTQYFGPGTRLTVL.